This entry lists 15 T cell receptor beta chains sequenced from one sample in a study of EBV T-cell therapy then PD-1 blockade in nasopharyngeal carcinoma. The protocol was immunoSEQ multiplex PCR, while the TCRdb copy is restricted to in-frame clones and leaves out a portion. The profile shows around 19,000 clones, about 86% of them singletons. Specified time point: 266 days after commencement of treatment, after nivolumab therapy. Regarding treatment: AdE1-LMPpoly-expanded autologous EBV-specific T-cell therapy followed by anti-PD-1 nivolumab. No antigen has been identified for these receptors. This specimen was CD8+ T cells from blood, taken at approximately day 250 from a patient whose treatment included autologous EBV-specific T cells and nivolumab. These receptor sequences come from a middle-aged man with nasopharyngeal carcinoma.

The CDR3 region has the DNA TGTGCCAGCACCTCCGGGCTAGCGGGGGCCCGGCGAAGCTCCTACGAGCAGTACTTC. Protein sequence: CASTSGLAGARRSSYEQYF. This chain joins TRBV11-2 and TRBJ2-7; 10 nucleotides line up with TRBD2. With 7 bases clipped from V and 0 bases from J, the junction kept 18 bases outside the gene matches. The CDR3 has 19 residues. Germline CDR1 SGHAT, CDR2 FQNNGV. Full variable domain (rest looked up from reference TRBV11-2 and TRBJ2-7): EAGVAQSPRYKIIEKRQSVAFWCNPISGHATLYWYQQILGQGPKLLIQFQNNGVVDDSQLPKDRFSAERLKGVDSTLKIQPAKLEDSAVYLCASTSGLAGARRSSYEQYFGPGTRLTVT.

The chain links TRBV2 to TRBJ1-5, with D uncertain. This CDR3 comprises 13 residues. The V end was cut by 1 base, the J end by 3 bases, with 4 bases between. Germline CDR1 SNHLY, CDR2 FYNNEI. Here the CDR3 reads CASSEEYNQPQHF. DNA of the CDR3: TGTGCCAGCAGTGAAGAATACAATCAGCCCCAGCATTTT.

By proportion, this clone is medium-sized. The gene calls are TRBV19 and TRBJ1-1; no clear D. CDR3 length: 11 residues. CDR1 is LNHDA and CDR2 is SQIVND in the germline V gene (reference sequence). With 5 bases removed from V and 7 bases from J, the gap between germline ends came to 8 bases. CDR3 region: CASSSPGEAFF. For the CDR3, the DNA is TGTGCCAGTAGTTCCCCGGGTGAAGCTTTCTTT.

This clone was seen once. The J gene is TRBJ2-7, the V gene TRBV29-1; D is perhaps TRBD2 (5 bases). The germline V gene encodes CDR1 SQVTM and CDR2 ANQGSEA. Between the trimmed V and J ends, which lost 4 bases and 3 bases, there was a span of 13 bases. The CDR3 length is 13 residues. CDR3 in DNA: TGCAGCGTTGGTTTAGGTACTAGCTACGAGCAGTACTTC. Encoded protein: CSVGLGTSYEQYF.

This chain uses TRBV27 with TRBJ2-6; TRBD1 aligns across 7 bases. The CDR3 sequence is 15 residues long. Trimming took 2 bases from V and 4 from J; bases not matched to a gene: 2. Germline CDR1 and CDR2: MNHEY and SMNVEV (reference sequence). The CDR3 is CASSLQGVGANVLTF. CDR3 in DNA: TGTGCCAGCAGTTTACAGGGGGTAGGGGCCAACGTCCTGACTTTC.

The CDR3 loop is CASSLIAEETQYF. The DNA for the CDR3 is TGTGCCAGCAGCTTGATAGCGGAGGAGACCCAGTACTTC. The genes are TRBV7-2 and TRBJ2-5, with D perhaps TRBD2 (6 bases). Trimming removed 3 bases at V and 5 bases at J, with 10 bases between. The CDR3 contains 13 residues. Germline-derived CDR1 and CDR2 are SGHTA and FQGNSA.

The CDR3 loop is CASWAEAGVADTQYF. The CDR3 DNA reads as TGTGCCAGCTGGGCCGAAGCGGGGGTGGCAGATACGCAGTATTTT. The J gene is TRBJ2-3, the V gene TRBV2, with 8 nucleotides matching TRBD2. V gave up 8 bases and J gave up 4 bases; unmatched junction bases: 11. Per germline, CDR1 SNHLY and CDR2 FYNNEI. The length of the CDR3 is 15 residues.

This chain uses TRBV2 with TRBJ2-5; 7 nucleotides match TRBD2. The CDR3 loop spans 16 amino acids. With 0 bases clipped from V and 3 bases from J, the junction kept 7 bases outside the gene matches. The germline CDR1 and CDR2 sequences are SNHLY and FYNNEI. The CDR3 DNA follows: TGTGCCAGCAGTGAAGCGGCCGGCAGCGGGGAAGAGACCCAGTACTTC. This gives the protein CASSEAAGSGEETQYF.

The V gene is TRBV5-6, the J gene TRBJ1-4, with 7 bases fitting TRBD1. The CDR3 sequence is 15 residues long. V shed 4 bases, J shed 6 bases, and the junction held 9 bases outside the gene matches. Germline values: CDR1 SGHDT, CDR2 YYEEEE. The DNA of the CDR3 is TGTGCCAGCAGCGGCGGGACAGTACTAGATGAAAAACTGTTTTTT. Its translation is CASSGGTVLDEKLFF.

The chain combines TRBV29-1 with TRBJ2-5, with D maybe TRBD1 (5 bases). Trimming shortened V by 6 bases and J by 0 bases, and 11 bases separated the two germline ends. Per germline, CDR1 SQVTM and CDR2 ANQGSEA. CDR3 size: 13 residues. CDR3 coding DNA: TGCAGCGTCGAGCGACAGAACCAAGAGACCCAGTACTTC. This translates into CSVERQNQETQYF.

The chain's CDR3 is CASSQEPVSEAFF. The CDR3 nucleotides are TGCGCCAGCAGCCAAGAGCCAGTATCAGAAGCTTTCTTT. The V call is TRBV4-1, the J call TRBJ1-1; D not resolved. The length of the CDR3 is 13 residues. Trimming cost V 0 bases and J 8 bases, with 10 bases left between them. CDR1 MGHRA and CDR2 YSYEKL come from the germline V gene.

V and J are TRBV2 and TRBJ2-7; 9 nucleotides agree with TRBD1. Germline assignment: CDR1 SNHLY and CDR2 FYNNEI. V trimming: 3 bases; J trimming: 6 bases; junction bases outside the gene matches: 9. This CDR3 has 15 residues. This CDR3 reads CASSDRDRAATEQYF. CDR3 DNA sequence: TGTGCCAGCAGTGATCGGGACAGGGCTGCCACCGAGCAGTACTTC.

J is TRBJ1-5 and V is TRBV27; a possible D gene is TRBD1 (6 bases). The CDR3 has 15 residues. CDR1 and CDR2 from the germline V gene are MNHEY and SMNVEV (reference sequence). V was trimmed by 5 bases and J by 6 bases, leaving 17 bases between them. CDR3 nucleotides: TGTGCCAGCAGTAAACTTTTTACAGGGCGTCAGCCCCAGCATTTT. Its translation is CASSKLFTGRQPQHF.

A single count supports this clone. This sequence joins TRBV9 and TRBJ2-7; D could derive from TRBD1 or TRBD2 (5 bases each). CDR3 length: 15 amino acids. Germline V gives CDR1 SGDLS, CDR2 YYNGEE. V was pared by 0 bases and J by 0 bases, with 10 bases between. CDR3 nucleotide sequence: TGTGCCAGCAGCGTAGGCACAGGAGGCTCCTACGAGCAGTACTTC. Encoded protein: CASSVGTGGSYEQYF.

The chain has TRBV10-3 and TRBJ2-6, with 8 bases identical to TRBD1. The CDR3 runs 16 residues. J gave up 0 bases and V 8 bases, and 6 bases lay outside the gene matches. Germline V gene lookup returns CDR1 ENHRY and CDR2 SYGVKD. The chain's CDR3 is CAIGGQDISGANVLTF. Written as DNA, the CDR3 is TGTGCCATCGGGGGACAGGACATCTCTGGGGCCAACGTCCTGACTTTC.